This entry lists 6 T cell receptor beta chains sequenced from one sample in a study of blood T cell repertoires in COVID-19 (dated by TCRdb to the early 2020s). Receptor amplification or capture employed the immunoSEQ multiplex PCR assay. TCRdb limited this immuneACCESS table to in-frame rearrangements with V and J called. A share of clones is missing; checked studies link under half to unresolved V genes, and the rest is unexplained. The sample table contains around 330,000 clones; only one count was recorded for around nine tenths of them. Roughly 4.1% of the sample is held by the ten biggest clonotypes. Sequences were obtained from peripheral blood. All receptors derive from a woman in her fifties or sixties with active or convalescent COVID-19.

V gene TRBV29-1 combines with J gene TRBJ2-5, with a possible D match to TRBD1 (5 bases). Trimming left V 4 bases short and J 5 bases short, with 11 bases between. The CDR3 totals 12 residues. Germline V gene lookup returns CDR1 SQVTM and CDR2 ANQGSEA. The CDR3 loop reads CSVGQGAETQYF. The CDR3 region has the DNA TGCAGCGTTGGGCAGGGCGCCGAGACCCAGTACTTC.

This clone was observed a handful of times. The chain recombines TRBV7-9 with TRBJ1-5; a possible D gene is TRBD1 (5 bases). V was clipped by 5 bases and J by 3 bases, with 11 bases between them. CDR3 length equals 14 residues. The germline V gene encodes CDR1 SEHNR and CDR2 FQNEAQ (reference sequence). The CDR3 DNA reads TGTGCCAGCAGCCAGGACAAGAACAATCAGCCCCAGCATTTT. Translating gives CASSQDKNNQPQHF.

This clone was observed once. V usage is TRBV27 and J usage is TRBJ1-2; weak D call: TRBD1 (5 bases). Germline V gene data show CDR1 as MNHEY and CDR2 as SMNVEV (reference sequence). The CDR3 length is 15 residues. V shed 4 bases and J shed 2 bases, with 14 bases lying between them. DNA of the CDR3: TGTGCCAGCAGTTCATACGGGACTGGCAACTATGGCTACACCTTC. It codes for CASSSYGTGNYGYTF.

The chain links TRBV12-3 or TRBV12-4 to TRBJ2-1; D is undetermined. The length of the CDR3 is 12 residues. V shed 6 bases and J shed 8 bases, with 11 bases lying between them. CDR3 coding DNA: TGTGCCAGCAGCCGAATTGAGTATGAGCAGTTCTTC. Encoded protein: CASSRIEYEQFF.

In DNA form, the CDR3 reads TGTGCCAGTCAGTTCTCTGGGGCCAACGTCCTGACTTTC. As protein: CASQFSGANVLTF. The V and J genes are TRBV11-2 and TRBJ2-6; D is undetermined. Germline V gene sequence: CDR1 SGHAT, CDR2 FQNNGV. This CDR3 has 13 residues. Trimming removed 9 bases at V and 0 bases at J, with 6 bases between.

The J gene is TRBJ1-1, the V gene TRBV5-4; D perhaps matches TRBD1 (5 bases). The CDR3 is made up of 15 amino acids. The V gene lost 3 bases and the J gene lost 6 bases, with 18 bases spanning the gap. Germline loops: CDR1 SGHNT, CDR2 YYREEE (reference sequence). DNA for the CDR3: TGTGCCAGCAGCTCCCCAGACAGCTTTGAGGCTGAAGCTTTCTTT. Translating it yields CASSSPDSFEAEAFF.